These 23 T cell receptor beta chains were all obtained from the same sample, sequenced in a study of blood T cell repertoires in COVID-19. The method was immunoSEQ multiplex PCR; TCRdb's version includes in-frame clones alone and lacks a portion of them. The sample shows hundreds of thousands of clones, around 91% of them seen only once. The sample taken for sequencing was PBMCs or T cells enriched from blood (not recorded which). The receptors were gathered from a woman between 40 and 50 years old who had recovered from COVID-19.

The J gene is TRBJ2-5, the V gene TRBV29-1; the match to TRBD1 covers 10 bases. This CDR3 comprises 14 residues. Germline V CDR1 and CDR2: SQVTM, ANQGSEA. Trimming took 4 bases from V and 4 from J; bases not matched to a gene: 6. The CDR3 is CSVGQGAGGETQYF. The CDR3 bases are TGCAGCGTTGGACAGGGGGCTGGCGGAGAGACCCAGTACTTC.

This chain's CDR3 is CASRETVNQPQHF. Written as DNA, the CDR3 is TGCGCCAGCAGGGAGACAGTCAATCAGCCCCAGCATTTT. This chain joins TRBV5-1 and TRBJ1-5; tentative D call: TRBD1 (5 bases). The CDR3 extends over 13 amino acids. V was shortened by 5 bases and J by 3 bases, with 9 bases between the two germline ends. The V gene's germline CDR1 is SGHRS and CDR2 YFSETQ.

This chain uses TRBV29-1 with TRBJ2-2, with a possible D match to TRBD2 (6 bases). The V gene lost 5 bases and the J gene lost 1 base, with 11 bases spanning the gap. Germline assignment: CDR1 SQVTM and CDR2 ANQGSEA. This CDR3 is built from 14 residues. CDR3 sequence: CSVRRDLNTGELFF. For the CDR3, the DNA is TGCAGCGTTCGTCGGGACTTGAACACCGGGGAGCTGTTTTTT.

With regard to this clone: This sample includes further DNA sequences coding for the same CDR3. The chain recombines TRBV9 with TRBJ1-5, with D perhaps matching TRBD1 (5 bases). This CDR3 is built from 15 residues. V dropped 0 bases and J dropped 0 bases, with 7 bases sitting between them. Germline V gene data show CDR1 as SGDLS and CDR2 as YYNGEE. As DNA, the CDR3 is TGTGCCAGCAGCGTAGGGCAGGGTAGCAATCAGCCCCAGCATTTT. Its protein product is CASSVGQGSNQPQHF.

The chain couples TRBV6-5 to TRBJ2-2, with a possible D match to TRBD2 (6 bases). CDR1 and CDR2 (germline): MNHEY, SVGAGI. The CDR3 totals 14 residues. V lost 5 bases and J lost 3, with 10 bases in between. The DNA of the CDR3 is TGTGCCAGCAGTCCGGGACTCTACACCGGGGAGCTGTTTTTT. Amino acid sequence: CASSPGLYTGELFF.

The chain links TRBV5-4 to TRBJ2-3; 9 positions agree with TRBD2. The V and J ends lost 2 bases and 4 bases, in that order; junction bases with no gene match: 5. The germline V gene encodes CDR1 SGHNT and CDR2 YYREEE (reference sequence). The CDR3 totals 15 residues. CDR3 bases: TGTGCCAGCAGCTTTAAAGCGGGGGGATCAGATACGCAGTATTTT. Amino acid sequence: CASSFKAGGSDTQYF.

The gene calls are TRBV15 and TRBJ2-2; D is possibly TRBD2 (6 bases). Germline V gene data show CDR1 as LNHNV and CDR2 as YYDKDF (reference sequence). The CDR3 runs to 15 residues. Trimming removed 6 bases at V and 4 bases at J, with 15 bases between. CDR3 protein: CATSNSGGSTGELFF. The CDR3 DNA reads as TGTGCCACCAGTAACTCCGGGGGTAGCACCGGGGAGCTGTTTTTT.

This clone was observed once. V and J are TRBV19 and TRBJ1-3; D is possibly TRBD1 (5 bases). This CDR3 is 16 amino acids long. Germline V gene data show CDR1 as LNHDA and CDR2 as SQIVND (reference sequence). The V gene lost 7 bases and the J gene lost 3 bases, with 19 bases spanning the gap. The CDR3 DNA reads TGTGCCAGTAAGCAAATCGTGGGGGGAAGTGGAAACACCATATATTTT. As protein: CASKQIVGGSGNTIYF.

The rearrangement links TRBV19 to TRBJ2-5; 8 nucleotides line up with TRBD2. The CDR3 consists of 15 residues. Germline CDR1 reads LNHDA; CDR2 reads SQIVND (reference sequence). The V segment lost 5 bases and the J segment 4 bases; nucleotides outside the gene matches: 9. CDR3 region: CASSSEGLAGETQYF. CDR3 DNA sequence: TGTGCCAGTAGTTCCGAAGGACTAGCCGGAGAGACCCAGTACTTC.

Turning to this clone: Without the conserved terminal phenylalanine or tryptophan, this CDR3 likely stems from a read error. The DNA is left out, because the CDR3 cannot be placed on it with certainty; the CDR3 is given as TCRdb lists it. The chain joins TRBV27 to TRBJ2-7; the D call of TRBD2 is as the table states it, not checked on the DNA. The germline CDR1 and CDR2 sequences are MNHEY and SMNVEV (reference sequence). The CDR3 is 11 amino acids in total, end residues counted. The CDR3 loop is CASSPPRSGDS.

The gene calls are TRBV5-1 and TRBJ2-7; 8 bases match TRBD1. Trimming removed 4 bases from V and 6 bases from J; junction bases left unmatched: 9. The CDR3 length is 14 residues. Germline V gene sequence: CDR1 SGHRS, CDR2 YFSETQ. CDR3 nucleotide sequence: TGCGCCAGCAGCCTGGACAGGGTATTGAGCGAGCAGTACTTC. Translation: CASSLDRVLSEQYF. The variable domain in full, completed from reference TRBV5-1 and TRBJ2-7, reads KAGVTQTPRYLIKTRGQQVTLSCSPISGHRSVSWYQQTPGQGLQFLFEYFSETQRNKGNFPGRFSGRQFSNSRSEMNVSTLELGDSALYLCASSLDRVLSEQYFGPGTRLTVT.

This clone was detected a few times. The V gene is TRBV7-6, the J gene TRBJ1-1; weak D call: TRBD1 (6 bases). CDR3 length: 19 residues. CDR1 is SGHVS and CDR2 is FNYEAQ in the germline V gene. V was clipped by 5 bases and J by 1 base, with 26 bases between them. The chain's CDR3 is CASSLRSGGEVQGNTEAFF. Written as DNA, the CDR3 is TGTGCCAGCAGCCTTCGCTCGGGGGGGGAAGTACAGGGGAACACTGAAGCTTTCTTT. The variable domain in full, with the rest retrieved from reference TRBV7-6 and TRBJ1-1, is GAGVSQSPRYKVTKRGQDVALRCDPISGHVSLYWYRQALGQGPEFLTYFNYEAQQDKSGLPNDRFSAERPEGSISTLTIQRTEQRDSAMYRCASSLRSGGEVQGNTEAFFGQGTRLTVV.

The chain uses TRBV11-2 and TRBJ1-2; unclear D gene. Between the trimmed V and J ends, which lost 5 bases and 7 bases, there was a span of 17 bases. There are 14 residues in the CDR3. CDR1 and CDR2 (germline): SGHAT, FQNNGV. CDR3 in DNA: TGTGCCAGCAGCCTGGGCCAAAGTGTAGGTGGCTACACCTTC. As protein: CASSLGQSVGGYTF.

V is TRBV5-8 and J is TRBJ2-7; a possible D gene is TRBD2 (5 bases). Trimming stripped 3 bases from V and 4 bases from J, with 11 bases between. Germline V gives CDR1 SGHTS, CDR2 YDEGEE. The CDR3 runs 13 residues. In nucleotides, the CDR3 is TGTGCCAGCAGCTGGGGAGAACATTACGAGCAGTACTTC. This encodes CASSWGEHYEQYF. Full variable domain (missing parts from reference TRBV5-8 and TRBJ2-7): EAGVTQSPTHLIKTRGQQATLRCSPISGHTSVYWYQQALGLGLQFLLWYDEGEERNRGNFPPRFSGRQFPNYSSELNVNALELEDSALYLCASSWGEHYEQYFGPGTRLTVT.

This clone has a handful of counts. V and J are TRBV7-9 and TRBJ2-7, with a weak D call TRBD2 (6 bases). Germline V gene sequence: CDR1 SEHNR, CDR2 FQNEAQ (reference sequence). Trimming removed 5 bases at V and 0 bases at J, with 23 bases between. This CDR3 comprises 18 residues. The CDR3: CASSAITSSGSSSYEQYF. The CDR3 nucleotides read TGTGCCAGCAGCGCAATCACGTCGAGCGGGTCGAGCTCCTACGAGCAGTACTTC.

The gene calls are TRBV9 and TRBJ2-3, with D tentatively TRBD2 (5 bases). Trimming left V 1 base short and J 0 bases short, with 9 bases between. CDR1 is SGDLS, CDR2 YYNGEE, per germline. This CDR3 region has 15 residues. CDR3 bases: TGTGCCAGCAGCGTATCGAGGGCGAGCACAGATACGCAGTATTTT. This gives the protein CASSVSRASTDTQYF.

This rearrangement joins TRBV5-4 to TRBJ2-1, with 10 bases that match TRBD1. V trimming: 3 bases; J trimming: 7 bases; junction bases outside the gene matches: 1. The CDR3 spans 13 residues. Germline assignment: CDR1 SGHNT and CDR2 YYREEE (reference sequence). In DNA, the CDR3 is TGTGCCAGCAGCTGGGACAGGGGTAATGAGCAGTTCTTC. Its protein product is CASSWDRGNEQFF.

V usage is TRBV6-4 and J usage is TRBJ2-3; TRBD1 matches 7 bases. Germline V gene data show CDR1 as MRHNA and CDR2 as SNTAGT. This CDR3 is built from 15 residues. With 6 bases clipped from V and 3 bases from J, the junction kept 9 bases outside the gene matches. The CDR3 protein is CASSPQGVETDTQYF. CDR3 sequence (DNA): TGTGCCAGCAGCCCCCAGGGGGTGGAGACAGATACGCAGTATTTT.

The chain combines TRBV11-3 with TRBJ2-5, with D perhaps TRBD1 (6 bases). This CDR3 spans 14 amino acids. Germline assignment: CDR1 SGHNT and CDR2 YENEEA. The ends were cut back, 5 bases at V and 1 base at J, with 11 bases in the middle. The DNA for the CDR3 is TGTGCCAGCAGCCCGCAGGGGTCCCAAGAGACCCAGTACTTC. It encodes CASSPQGSQETQYF. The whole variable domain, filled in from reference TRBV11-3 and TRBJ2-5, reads EAGVVQSPRYKIIEKKQPVAFWCNPISGHNTLYWYLQNLGQGPELLIRYENEEAVDDSQLPKDRFSAERLKGVDSTLKIQPAELGDSAVYLCASSPQGSQETQYFGPGTRLLVL.

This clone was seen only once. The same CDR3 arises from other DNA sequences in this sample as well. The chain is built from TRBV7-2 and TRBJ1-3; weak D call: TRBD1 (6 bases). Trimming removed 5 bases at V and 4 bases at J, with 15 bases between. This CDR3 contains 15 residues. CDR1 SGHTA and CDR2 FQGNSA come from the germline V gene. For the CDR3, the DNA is TGTGCCAGCAGCCCCAGAACAGGGTCCGGAAACACCATATATTTT. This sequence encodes CASSPRTGSGNTIYF.

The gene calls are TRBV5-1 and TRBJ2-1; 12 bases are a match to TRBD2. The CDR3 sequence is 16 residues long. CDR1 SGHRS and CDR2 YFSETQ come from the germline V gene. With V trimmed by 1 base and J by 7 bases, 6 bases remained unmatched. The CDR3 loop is CASSLFLAGGPNEQFF. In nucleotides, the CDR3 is TGCGCCAGCAGCTTGTTTCTAGCGGGGGGGCCGAATGAGCAGTTCTTC.

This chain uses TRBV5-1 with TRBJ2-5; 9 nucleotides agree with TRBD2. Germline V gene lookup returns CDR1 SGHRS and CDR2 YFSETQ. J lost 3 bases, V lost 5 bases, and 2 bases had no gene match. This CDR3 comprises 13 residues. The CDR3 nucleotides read TGCGCCAGCAGAAAGCGGGGGGAAGAGACCCAGTACTTC. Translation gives CASRKRGEETQYF.

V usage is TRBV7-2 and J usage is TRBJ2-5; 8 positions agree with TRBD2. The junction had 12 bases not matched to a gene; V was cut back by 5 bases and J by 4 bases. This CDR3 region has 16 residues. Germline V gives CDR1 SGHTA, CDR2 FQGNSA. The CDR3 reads CASSKYMSGSGETQYF. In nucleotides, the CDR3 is TGTGCCAGCAGCAAATATATGAGCGGGAGTGGAGAGACCCAGTACTTC.